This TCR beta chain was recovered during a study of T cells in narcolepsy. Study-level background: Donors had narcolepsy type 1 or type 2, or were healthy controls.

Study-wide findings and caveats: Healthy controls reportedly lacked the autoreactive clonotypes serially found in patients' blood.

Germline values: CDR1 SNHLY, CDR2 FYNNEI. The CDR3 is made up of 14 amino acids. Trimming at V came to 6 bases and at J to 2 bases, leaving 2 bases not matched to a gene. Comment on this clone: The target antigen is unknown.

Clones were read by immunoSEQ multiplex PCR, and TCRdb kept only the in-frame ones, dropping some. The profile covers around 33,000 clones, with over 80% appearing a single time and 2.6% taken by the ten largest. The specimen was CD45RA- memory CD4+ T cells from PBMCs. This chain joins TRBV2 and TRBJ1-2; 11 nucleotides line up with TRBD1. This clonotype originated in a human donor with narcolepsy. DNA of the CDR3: TGTGCCAGCAGGGGGACAGGGGGAAACTATGGCTACACCTTC. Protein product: CASRGTGGNYGYTF.